This is a list of T cell receptor beta chains from one sample in a study of control samples from healthy donors and cancer patients. Clones were sequenced by immunoSEQ multiplex PCR, and TCRdb holds only the in-frame ones, with some missing. The sample consists of under 450,000 clones, roughly 90% of them appearing once. The sequenced sample consisted of PBMCs. The receptors originated from a man aged 40-55 years with head and neck cancer. The CDR3 runs from the conserved cysteine through the conserved F or W. A D gene is named only where the DNA matches it firmly. Clone size, where shown, is once, few, many, or a class for clones that have expanded.

V gene,J gene,D gene,clone size,CDR3 DNA,CDR3 protein
TRBV2,TRBJ1-6,.,.,TGTGCCAGCAAACCATATAATTCACCCCTCCACTTT,CASKPYNSPLHF
TRBV25-1,TRBJ2-7,.,few,TGTGCCAGCAGTGAATCAGGCGATAGGGCTAAATCGCAGTACTTC,CASSESGDRAKSQYF
TRBV5-6,TRBJ2-7,TRBD1,.,TGTGCCAGCAGCCCCGGGACAGGCCTCTACGAGCAGTACTTC,CASSPGTGLYEQYF
TRBV19,TRBJ1-5,.,.,TGTGCCAGTAGTAGGGGTGAGGGCAATCAGCCCCAGCATTTT,CASSRGEGNQPQHF
TRBV12-3/TRBV12-4,TRBJ2-3,TRBD1,few,TGTGCCAGCAGTGAGGGGGACAGGGGGAAATATTTT,CASSEGDRGKYF
TRBV27,TRBJ2-5,.,.,TGTGCCAGCAGTTATGCGGAGACCCAGTACTTC,CASSYAETQYF
TRBV30,TRBJ2-7,.,.,TGTGCCTGGAGTACCGAGACCAGGACGGTCCAGTACTTC,CAWSTETRTVQYF
TRBV27,TRBJ2-1,TRBD2,.,TGTGCCAGCAGAAACCGTCGGACTAGCGTATGGATGAGCTCCTACAATGAGCAGTTCTTC,CASRNRRTSVWMSSYNEQFF
TRBV10-3,TRBJ2-7,.,once,TGTGCCATCTGTCGGGGGGCCGCCTACGAGCAGTACTTC,CAICRGAAYEQYF
TRBV11-2,TRBJ2-3,TRBD2,.,TGTGCCAGCAGCTTATTGGGTAGGGCTAGCGGGAGTGATACGCAGTATTTT,CASSLLGRASGSDTQYF
TRBV5-1,TRBJ1-1,.,.,TGCGCCAGCAGCTTAGTAGCCTTGAACACTGAAGCTTTCTTT,CASSLVALNTEAFF
TRBV29-1,TRBJ1-5,.,.,TGCAGCGTCGCTACGGACGGGAACAATCAGCCCCAGCATTTT,CSVATDGNNQPQHF
TRBV27,TRBJ2-4,.,few,TGTGCCAGCAGTTTAGGCTCCCCCCAGACCAAAAACATTCAGTACTTC,CASSLGSPQTKNIQYF
TRBV28,TRBJ2-5,.,.,TGTGCCAGCAGTATAACTCGGATCCAAGAGACCCAGTACTTC,CASSITRIQETQYF
TRBV7-8,TRBJ1-2,.,.,TGTGCCAGCAACTCAAAAACGACCGTATTTACGGCCGATGGCTACACCTTC,CASNSKTTVFTADGYTF
TRBV5-4,TRBJ2-5,.,.,TGTGCCAGCAGCTTGGCCGGAGAGACCCAGTACTTC,CASSLAGETQYF
TRBV12-3/TRBV12-4,TRBJ2-1,.,.,TGTGCCAGCAGCCTCCAGGGATACAATGAGCAGTTCTTC,CASSLQGYNEQFF